The following is a TCR beta chain sequence with its context. This record belongs to a study of blood T cell repertoires in COVID-19. Study at large: Collection of acute and convalescent COVID-19 samples took place in the United States, Italy and Spain. In each case, the material was cDNA or gDNA derived from T cells, B-cell-depleted T cells, or PBMCs.

TCRdb's table, derived via immunoSEQ multiplex PCR, lists solely in-frame clones and lacks some. Seen here are some 100,000 clones, 70% to 85% observed once, and the top ten hold around 8%. The junction had 9 bases not matched to a gene; V was cut back by 8 bases and J by 9 bases. The CDR3 consists of 13 residues. The V gene's germline CDR1 is MNHEY and CDR2 SMNVEV (reference sequence). J is TRBJ2-1 and V is TRBV27; 8 bases align to TRBD2. This sequence originates from a woman aged 80 or over with active or convalescent COVID-19. Sequencing was performed on peripheral blood. CDR3 DNA: TGTGCCAGCCGGCCGGGAGGGCCTAGTGAGCAGTTCTTC. Its protein is CASRPGGPSEQFF.